These T cell receptor beta chains were read from a single sample in a study of blood T cell repertoires in COVID-19. Profiled with immunoSEQ multiplex PCR; TCRdb holds only in-frame clones, not every one. Of around 70,000 clones in the sample, 75% to 85% were seen once. Sequenced material: peripheral blood. Every receptor here comes from a man between 65 and 80 years old who had recovered from COVID-19. CDR3s include the opening cysteine and the closing phenylalanine or tryptophan. D genes are given only for firm matches. Clone size is given for some rows only: seen once, a few or many times, or a class if the clone is expanded.

abundance	v_gene	d_gene	j_gene	CDR3aa	CDR3nt
NA	TRBV30	TRBD2	TRBJ2-3	CAWSDPIGLAGAYTDTQYF	TGTGCCTGGAGTGACCCTATTGGACTAGCGGGGGCCTACACAGATACGCAGTATTTT
NA	TRBV15	NA	TRBJ1-1	CATSSNRAGNTEAFF	TGTGCCACCAGCTCTAACAGGGCCGGGAACACTGAAGCTTTCTTT
NA	TRBV5-4	NA	TRBJ2-5	CASSLRDLGTQYF	TGTGCCAGCAGCTTGAGAGATCTTGGGACCCAGTACTTC
NA	TRBV13	NA	TRBJ2-3	CASSPPGGWKQYF	TGTGCCAGCAGCCCCCCCGGGGGATGGAAGCAGTATTTT
NA	TRBV27	TRBD1	TRBJ1-4	CASSLRQGMNEKLFF	TGTGCCAGCAGTTTACGACAGGGTATGAATGAAAAACTGTTTTTT
once	TRBV3-1/TRBV3-2	NA	TRBJ2-7	CASSPQGGGYEQYF	TGTGCCAGCAGCCCCCAAGGGGGTGGGTACGAGCAGTACTTC
NA	TRBV4-1	TRBD1	TRBJ2-1	CASSQGRTGLDNEQFF	TGCGCCAGCAGCCAAGGGCGGACAGGGTTGGACAATGAGCAGTTCTTC
NA	TRBV27	NA	TRBJ1-5	CASSSRRVAGQPQHF	TGTGCCAGCAGCTCTCGACGGGTAGCGGGGCAGCCCCAGCATTTT
NA	TRBV30	NA	TRBJ2-7	CAWSLGRGVYEQYF	TGTGCCTGGAGTCTGGGCAGGGGGGTCTACGAGCAGTACTTC
NA	TRBV27	TRBD1	TRBJ1-1	CASSLRGTAANTEAFF	TGTGCCAGCAGTTTACGGGGGACAGCAGCCAACACTGAAGCTTTCTTT
NA	TRBV27	NA	TRBJ2-7	CASSSSPTRGAGEQYF	TGTGCCAGCAGCTCTAGCCCTACGCGAGGGGCGGGAGAGCAGTACTTC
NA	TRBV6-2/TRBV6-3	NA	TRBJ1-1	CASSYVKSPNTEAFF	TGTGCCAGCAGTTACGTAAAGAGTCCGAACACTGAAGCTTTCTTT
NA	TRBV5-6	TRBD1	TRBJ1-4	CASSSDRGLEKLFF	TGTGCCAGCAGCTCGGACAGGGGCCTCGAAAAACTGTTTTTT
NA	TRBV10-3	TRBD1	TRBJ2-1	CAISESTGNEQFF	TGTGCCATCAGTGAGTCGACAGGGAATGAGCAGTTCTTC
NA	TRBV1	NA	TRBJ2-1	CTSSQGSPGGSYNEQFF	TGCACCAGCAGCCAAGGCAGCCCAGGGGGCTCCTACAATGAGCAGTTCTTC